These 7 T cell receptor beta chains share one sample of origin, sequenced in a study of identical twins. TCRdb re-called the 5' RACE reads through MiXCR, storing one row per CDR3 protein. The top ten clones hold over 4.5% of a sample with over 200,000 distinct CDR3 sequences, less than 9.5% of them seen once. The sequencing sample was made of memory (CD45RO+) T cells sorted from blood. The source is a woman under 30 in good health.

This clonotype showed up just a few times. This chain connects TRBV2 to TRBJ2-7, with D possibly called TRBD1 or TRBD2 (5 bases each). Germline assignment: CDR1 SNHLY and CDR2 FYNNEI. The CDR3 loop spans 14 amino acids. V was cut by 7 bases and J by 5 bases, with 18 bases left in between. The CDR3 DNA reads as TGTGCCAGCACTACATCCGGGGCTAGGAACGAGCAGTACTTC. It encodes CASTTSGARNEQYF.

This clonotype showed up just a few times. The rearrangement joins TRBV10-2 to TRBJ2-1; TRBD1 is a possible D gene (6 bases). This CDR3 is 11 amino acids long. Trimming left V 7 bases short and J 11 bases short, with 12 bases between. In germline, CDR1 is WSHSY, CDR2 SAAADI. CDR3 bases: TGCGCCAGCACCGACAGGTCTAAGCAGTTCTTC. Protein: CASTDRSKQFF.

This clonotype has just a few counts. The chain carries TRBV7-2 and TRBJ2-5; D perhaps matches TRBD1 (5 bases). The V gene lost 3 bases and the J gene lost 4 bases, with 9 bases spanning the gap. The germline gives CDR1 SGHTA, CDR2 FQGNSA. The CDR3 length is 13 residues. This CDR3 is CASSFRQGETQYF. CDR3 coding DNA: TGTGCCAGCAGCTTTCGTCAGGGAGAGACCCAGTACTTC.

This clonotype was detected many times. The gene calls are TRBV5-5 and TRBJ2-7; no clear D. Germline CDR1 is SGHKS and CDR2 is YYEKEE (reference sequence). The CDR3 runs 15 residues. Trimming left V 1 base short and J 0 bases short, with 11 bases between. The CDR3 nucleotides are TGTGCCAGCAGCTTGCAGCCTCAGAGCTCCTACGAGCAGTACTTC. Translation: CASSLQPQSSYEQYF.

V usage is TRBV3-1 and J usage is TRBJ1-5; TRBD1 aligns across 9 bases. The CDR3 loop spans 14 amino acids. The ends lost 3 bases at V and 9 bases at J; junction bases unmatched: 6. The germline V gene encodes CDR1 LGHDT and CDR2 YNNKEL (reference sequence). The CDR3 coding sequence is TGTGCCAGCAGCCAGGGACAGGGCGGGGGGCCCCAGCATTTT. This sequence encodes CASSQGQGGGPQHF.

This clonotype was seen many times. The rearrangement joins TRBV6-4 to TRBJ2-1; TRBD2 matches 11 bases. The CDR3 runs to 15 residues. Per germline, CDR1 MRHNA and CDR2 SNTAGT. J lost 3 bases, V lost 2 bases, and 0 bases had no gene match. The CDR3 DNA sequence: TGTGCCAGCAGTGACGGGACTAGCGGCTACAATGAGCAGTTCTTC. Residues: CASSDGTSGYNEQFF.

The chain couples TRBV20-1 to TRBJ1-1; TRBD1 might be the D (5 bases). The CDR3 is 13 amino acids. The germline V gene encodes CDR1 DFQATT and CDR2 SNEGSKA (reference sequence). The V gene lost 4 bases and the J gene lost 1 base, with 10 bases spanning the gap. The CDR3 DNA reads as TGCAGTGCTAAAGGGGCCGGGAACACTGAAGCTTTCTTT. It yields the protein CSAKGAGNTEAFF.